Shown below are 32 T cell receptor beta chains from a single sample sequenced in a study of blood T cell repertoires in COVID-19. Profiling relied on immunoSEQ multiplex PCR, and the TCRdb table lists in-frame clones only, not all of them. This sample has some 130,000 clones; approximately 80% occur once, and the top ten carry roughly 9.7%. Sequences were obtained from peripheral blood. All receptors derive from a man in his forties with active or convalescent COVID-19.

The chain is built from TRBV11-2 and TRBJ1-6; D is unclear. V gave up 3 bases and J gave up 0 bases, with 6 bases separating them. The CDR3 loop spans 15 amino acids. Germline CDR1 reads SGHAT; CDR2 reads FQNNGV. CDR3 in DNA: TGTGCCAGCAGCTTGGAGAGCTCCTATAATTCACCCCTCCACTTT. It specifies CASSLESSYNSPLHF.

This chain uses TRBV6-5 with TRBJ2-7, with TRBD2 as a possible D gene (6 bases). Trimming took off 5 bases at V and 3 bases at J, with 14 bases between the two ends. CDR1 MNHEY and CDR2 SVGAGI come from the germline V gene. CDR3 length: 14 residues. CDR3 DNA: TGTGCCAGCAGTAACGGGGGATCTCGCTACGAGCAGTACTTC. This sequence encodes CASSNGGSRYEQYF.

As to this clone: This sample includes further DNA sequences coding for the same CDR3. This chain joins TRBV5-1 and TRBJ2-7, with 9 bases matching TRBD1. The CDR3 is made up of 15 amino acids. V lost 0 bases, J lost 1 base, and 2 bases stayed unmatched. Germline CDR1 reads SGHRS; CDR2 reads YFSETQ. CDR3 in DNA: TGCGCCAGCAGCTTGGGCGGGACAGGGTCCTACGAGCAGTACTTC. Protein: CASSLGGTGSYEQYF.

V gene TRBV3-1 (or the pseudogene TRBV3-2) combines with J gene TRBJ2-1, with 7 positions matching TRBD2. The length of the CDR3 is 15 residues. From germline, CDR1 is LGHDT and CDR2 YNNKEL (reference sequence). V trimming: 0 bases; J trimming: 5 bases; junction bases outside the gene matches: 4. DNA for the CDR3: TGTGCCAGCAGCCAAGAAGGGGACTATCACAATGAGCAGTTCTTC. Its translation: CASSQEGDYHNEQFF.

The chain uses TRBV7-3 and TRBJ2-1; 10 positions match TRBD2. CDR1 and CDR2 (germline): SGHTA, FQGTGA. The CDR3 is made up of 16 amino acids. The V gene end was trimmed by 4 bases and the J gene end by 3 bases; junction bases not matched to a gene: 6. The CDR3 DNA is TGTGCCAGCAGCTCTAGAGTAGCGGGGGGCTACAATGAGCAGTTCTTC. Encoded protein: CASSSRVAGGYNEQFF.

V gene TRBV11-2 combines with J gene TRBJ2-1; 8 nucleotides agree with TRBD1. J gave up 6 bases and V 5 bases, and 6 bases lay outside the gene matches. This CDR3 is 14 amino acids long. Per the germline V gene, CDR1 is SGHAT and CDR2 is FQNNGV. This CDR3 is CASSPGQGSNEQFF. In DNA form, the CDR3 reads TGTGCCAGCAGCCCCGGACAGGGAAGCAATGAGCAGTTCTTC.

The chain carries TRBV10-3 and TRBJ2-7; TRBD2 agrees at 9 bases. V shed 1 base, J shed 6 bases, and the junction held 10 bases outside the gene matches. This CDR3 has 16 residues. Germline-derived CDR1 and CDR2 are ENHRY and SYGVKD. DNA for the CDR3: TGTGCCATCAGTGAGTATAGCGGGGGAGGAGTTAGCGAGCAGTACTTC. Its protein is CAISEYSGGGVSEQYF.

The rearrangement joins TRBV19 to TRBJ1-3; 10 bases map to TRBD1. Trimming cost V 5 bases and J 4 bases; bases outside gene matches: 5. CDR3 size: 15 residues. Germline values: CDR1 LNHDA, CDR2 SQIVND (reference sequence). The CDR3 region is CASSRGTGVGNTIYF. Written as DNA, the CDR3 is TGTGCCAGTAGTCGTGGGACAGGGGTCGGAAACACCATATATTTT.

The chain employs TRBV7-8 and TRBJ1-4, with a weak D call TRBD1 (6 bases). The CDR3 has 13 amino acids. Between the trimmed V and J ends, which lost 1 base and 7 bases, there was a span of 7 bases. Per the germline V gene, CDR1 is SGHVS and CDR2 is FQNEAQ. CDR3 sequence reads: CASSLGGGEKLFF. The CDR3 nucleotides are TGTGCCAGCAGCTTAGGAGGGGGTGAAAAACTGTTTTTT.

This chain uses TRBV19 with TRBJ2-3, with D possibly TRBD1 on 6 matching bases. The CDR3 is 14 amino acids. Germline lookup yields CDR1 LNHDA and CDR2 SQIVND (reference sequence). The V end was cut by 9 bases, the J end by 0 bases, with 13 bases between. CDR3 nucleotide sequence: TGTGCCAGCCTTAGTAGGGGGAGCACAGATACGCAGTATTTT. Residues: CASLSRGSTDTQYF.

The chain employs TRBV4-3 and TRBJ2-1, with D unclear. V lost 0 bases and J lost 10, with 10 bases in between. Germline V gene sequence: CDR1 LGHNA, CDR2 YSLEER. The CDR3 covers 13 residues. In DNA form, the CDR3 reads TGCGCCAGCAGCCAAGATATAAGCAGGGAGCAGTTCTTC. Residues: CASSQDISREQFF.

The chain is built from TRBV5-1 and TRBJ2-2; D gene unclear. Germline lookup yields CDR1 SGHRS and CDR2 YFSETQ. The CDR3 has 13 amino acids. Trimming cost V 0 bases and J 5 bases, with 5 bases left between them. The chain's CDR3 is CASSLGLTGELFF. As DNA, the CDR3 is TGCGCCAGCAGCTTGGGACTGACCGGGGAGCTGTTTTTT.

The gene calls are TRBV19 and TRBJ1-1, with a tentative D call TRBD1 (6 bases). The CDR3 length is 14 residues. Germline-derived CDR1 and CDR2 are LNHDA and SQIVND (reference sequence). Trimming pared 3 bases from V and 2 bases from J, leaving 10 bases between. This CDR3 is CASSMWGRNTEAFF. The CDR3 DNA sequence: TGTGCCAGTAGTATGTGGGGGCGCAACACTGAAGCTTTCTTT.

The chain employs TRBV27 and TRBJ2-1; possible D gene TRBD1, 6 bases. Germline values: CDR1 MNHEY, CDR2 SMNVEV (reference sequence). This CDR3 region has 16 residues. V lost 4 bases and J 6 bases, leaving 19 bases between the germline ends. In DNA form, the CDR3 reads TGTGCCAGCAGTTATGGGCTCCGGGACACCCCCAATGAGCAGTTCTTC. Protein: CASSYGLRDTPNEQFF.

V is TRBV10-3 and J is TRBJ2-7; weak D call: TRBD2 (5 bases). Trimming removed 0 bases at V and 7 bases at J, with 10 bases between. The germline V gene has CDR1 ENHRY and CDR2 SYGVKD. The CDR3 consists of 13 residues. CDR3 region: CAISESRTLEQYF. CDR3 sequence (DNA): TGTGCCATCAGTGAGTCCCGGACTTTGGAGCAGTACTTC.

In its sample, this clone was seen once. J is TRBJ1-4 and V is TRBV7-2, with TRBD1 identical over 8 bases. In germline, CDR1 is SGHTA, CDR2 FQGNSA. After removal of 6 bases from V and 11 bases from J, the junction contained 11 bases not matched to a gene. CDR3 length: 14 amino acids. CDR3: CASRIGQGAGKLFF. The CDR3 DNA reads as TGTGCCAGCAGGATCGGGCAGGGGGCAGGGAAACTGTTTTTT.

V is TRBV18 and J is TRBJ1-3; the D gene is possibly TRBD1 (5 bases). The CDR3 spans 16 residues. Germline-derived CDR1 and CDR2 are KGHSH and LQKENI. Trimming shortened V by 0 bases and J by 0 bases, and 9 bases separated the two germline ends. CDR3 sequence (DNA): TGTGCCAGCTCACCACCAGGAGGGGCCTCTGGAAACACCATATATTTT. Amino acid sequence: CASSPPGGASGNTIYF.

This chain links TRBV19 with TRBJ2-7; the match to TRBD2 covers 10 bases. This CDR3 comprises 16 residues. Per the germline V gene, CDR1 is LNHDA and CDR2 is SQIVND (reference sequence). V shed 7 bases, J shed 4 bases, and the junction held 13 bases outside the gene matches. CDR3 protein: CASNPSGGAESYEQYF. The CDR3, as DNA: TGTGCCAGTAACCCGAGCGGGGGGGCGGAAAGTTACGAGCAGTACTTC.

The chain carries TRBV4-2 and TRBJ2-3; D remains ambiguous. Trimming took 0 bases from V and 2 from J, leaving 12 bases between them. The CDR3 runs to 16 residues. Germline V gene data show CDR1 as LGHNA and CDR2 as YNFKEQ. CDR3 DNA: TGTGCCAGCAGCCAAGATATCGCGGTATACACAGATACGCAGTATTTT. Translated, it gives CASSQDIAVYTDTQYF.

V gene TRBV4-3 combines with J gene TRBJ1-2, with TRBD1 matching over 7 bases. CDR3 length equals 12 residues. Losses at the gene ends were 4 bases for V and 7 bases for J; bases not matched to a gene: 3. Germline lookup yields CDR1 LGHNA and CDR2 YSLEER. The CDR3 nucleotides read TGCGCCAGCAGCCGAGACAGGGCTGGCTACACCTTC. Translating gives CASSRDRAGYTF.

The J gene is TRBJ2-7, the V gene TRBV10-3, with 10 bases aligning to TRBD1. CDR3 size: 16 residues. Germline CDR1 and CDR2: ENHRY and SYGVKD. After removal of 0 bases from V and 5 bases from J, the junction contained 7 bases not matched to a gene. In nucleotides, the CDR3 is TGTGCCATCAGTGAGTCGGGGGGGACAGGGGAAAACGAGCAGTACTTC. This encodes CAISESGGTGENEQYF.

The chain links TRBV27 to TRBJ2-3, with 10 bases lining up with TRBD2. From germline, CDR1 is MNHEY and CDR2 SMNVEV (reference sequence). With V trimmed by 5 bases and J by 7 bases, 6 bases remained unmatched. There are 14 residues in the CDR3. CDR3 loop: CASSPLAGAYTQYF. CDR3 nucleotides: TGTGCCAGCAGTCCGCTAGCGGGGGCTTATACGCAGTATTTT.

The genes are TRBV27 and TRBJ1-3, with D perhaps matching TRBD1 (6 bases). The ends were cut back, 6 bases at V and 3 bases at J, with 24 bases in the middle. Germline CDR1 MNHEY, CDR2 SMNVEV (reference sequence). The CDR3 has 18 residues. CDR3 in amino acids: CASSSKSAQGLGGNTIYF. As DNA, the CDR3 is TGTGCCAGCAGCTCCAAATCGGCTCAGGGGCTCGGTGGAAACACCATATATTTT.

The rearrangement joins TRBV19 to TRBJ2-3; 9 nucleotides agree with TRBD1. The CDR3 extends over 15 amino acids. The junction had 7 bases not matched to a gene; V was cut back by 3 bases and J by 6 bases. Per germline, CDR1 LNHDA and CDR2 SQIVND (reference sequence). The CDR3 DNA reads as TGTGCCAGTAGTATTACGGGACAGGGTTCTGATACGCAGTATTTT. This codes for CASSITGQGSDTQYF.

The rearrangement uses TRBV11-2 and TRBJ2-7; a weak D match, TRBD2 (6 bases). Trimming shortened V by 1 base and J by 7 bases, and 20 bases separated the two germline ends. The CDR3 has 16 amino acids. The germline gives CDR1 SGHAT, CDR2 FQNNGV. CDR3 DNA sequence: TGTGCCAGCAGCTTAGGTCAGGGAGCGATTGGGAGGGAGCAGTACTTC. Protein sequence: CASSLGQGAIGREQYF. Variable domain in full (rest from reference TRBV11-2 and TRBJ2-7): EAGVAQSPRYKIIEKRQSVAFWCNPISGHATLYWYQQILGQGPKLLIQFQNNGVVDDSQLPKDRFSAERLKGVDSTLKIQPAKLEDSAVYLCASSLGQGAIGREQYFGPGTRLTVT.

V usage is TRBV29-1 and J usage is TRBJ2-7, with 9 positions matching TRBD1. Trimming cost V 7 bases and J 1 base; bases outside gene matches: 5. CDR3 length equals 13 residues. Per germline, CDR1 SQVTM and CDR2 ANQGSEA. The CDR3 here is CSAVGQGSYEQYF. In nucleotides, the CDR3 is TGCAGCGCCGTCGGACAGGGGTCCTACGAGCAGTACTTC.

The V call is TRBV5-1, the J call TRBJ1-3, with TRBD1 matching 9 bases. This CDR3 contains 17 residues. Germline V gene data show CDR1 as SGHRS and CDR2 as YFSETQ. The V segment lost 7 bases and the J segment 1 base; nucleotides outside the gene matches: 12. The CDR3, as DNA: TGCGCCAGCTCCGGGACAGGGTCTATTACTTCTGGAAACACCATATATTTT. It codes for CASSGTGSITSGNTIYF.

CDR3 region: CASSLPQEPGTDTQYF. The CDR3 region has the DNA TGCGCCAGCAGCTTACCACAGGAACCGGGCACAGATACGCAGTATTTT. The chain combines TRBV5-1 with TRBJ2-3; D possibly corresponds to TRBD1 (5 bases). The CDR3 loop spans 16 amino acids. Germline lookup yields CDR1 SGHRS and CDR2 YFSETQ. With 2 bases removed from V and 1 base from J, the gap between germline ends came to 14 bases.

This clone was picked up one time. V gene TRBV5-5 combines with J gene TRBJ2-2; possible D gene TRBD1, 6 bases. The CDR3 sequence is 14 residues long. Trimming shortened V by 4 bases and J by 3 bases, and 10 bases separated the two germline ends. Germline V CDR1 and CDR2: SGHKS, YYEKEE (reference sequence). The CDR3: CASSQDRYTGELFF. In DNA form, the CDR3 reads TGTGCCAGCAGCCAGGACAGATACACCGGGGAGCTGTTTTTT.

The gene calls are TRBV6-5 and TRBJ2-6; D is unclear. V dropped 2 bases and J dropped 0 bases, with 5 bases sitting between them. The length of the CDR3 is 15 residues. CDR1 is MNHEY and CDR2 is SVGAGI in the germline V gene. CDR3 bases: TGTGCCAGCAGTTACGCGGCCTCTGGGGCCAACGTCCTGACTTTC. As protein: CASSYAASGANVLTF.

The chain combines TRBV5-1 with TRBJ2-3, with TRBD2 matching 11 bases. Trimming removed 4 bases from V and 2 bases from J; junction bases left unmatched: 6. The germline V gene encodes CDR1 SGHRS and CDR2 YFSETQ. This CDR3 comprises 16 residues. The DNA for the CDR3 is TGCGCCAGCAGCGAACTAGCGGGGGCCTTCACAGATACGCAGTATTTT. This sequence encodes CASSELAGAFTDTQYF.

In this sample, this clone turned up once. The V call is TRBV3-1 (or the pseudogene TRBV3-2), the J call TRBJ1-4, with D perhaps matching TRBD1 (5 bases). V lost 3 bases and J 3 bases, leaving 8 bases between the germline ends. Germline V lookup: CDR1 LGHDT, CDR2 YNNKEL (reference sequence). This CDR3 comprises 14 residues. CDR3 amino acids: CASSHRAPNEKLFF. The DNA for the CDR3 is TGTGCCAGCAGCCACAGGGCTCCTAATGAAAAACTGTTTTTT.